The next 2 T cell receptor beta chains were all read from a single sample in a study of blood T cell repertoires in COVID-19. Produced via immunoSEQ multiplex PCR; TCRdb's table is partial and in-frame only. The table has 200,000 or so clones, almost 80% seen once; the top ten hold around a sixth. Sequences were obtained from peripheral blood. The receptors originated from a man in his sixties with active or convalescent COVID-19.

As DNA, the CDR3 is TGTGCCAGCAGAGAGACAGGACTAGCTAACTATGGCTACACCTTC. Amino acid sequence: CASRETGLANYGYTF. V usage is TRBV28 and J usage is TRBJ1-2; a possible D gene is TRBD1 (6 bases). The V end lost 6 bases, the J end lost 0 bases, and 14 bases lay between the germline ends. CDR3 size: 15 residues. CDR1 is MDHEN, CDR2 SYDVKM, per germline.

The chain joins TRBV21-1 to TRBJ1-6; TRBD1, as called in the table, went unchecked against the DNA. TRBV21-1 is tagged as a pseudogene. The CDR3 runs to 12 residues. For the CDR3, the DNA is TGTGCCAGCAGCAAAGCGGGCTCACCCCTCCACTTT. This encodes CASSKAGSPLHF.